Listed here is a single T cell receptor (beta chain). Its antigen remains undetermined. Per-base qualities were not stored, and no clone one base away is much larger. The sample belongs to a study of T cell repertoires in cytomegalovirus infection (dated by TCRdb to the late 2010s). Concerning the study at large: Donor HLA type was relevant to the analysis, because carriage of CMV infection together with the matching HLA type was indicated by public TCR beta signatures. Summary of the overall study and its limitations: In the ex vivo response, HLA-C-restricted CMV-specific TCR beta clonotypes were dominant, and in two of eight donors the single most frequent clonotype came from this HLA-C-restricted group. In both this cohort and an independent approximately 400-donor cohort, the cumulative frequency of public TCR beta family members distinguished carriers of CMV infection plus the relevant HLA type.

The sequencer listed for this sample is Illumina HiSeq 1500. TCRdb redid the processing of the public reads, applying fastp at Q25 and MiXCR, and retained in-frame beta chains. Each record represents a unique CDR3 protein, reported with the most common genes and DNA among its rows. A total of about 300,000 distinct CDR3 sequences appear in this sample, under 30% of them only once. The ten largest clones add up to roughly 13% of the sample. V sheds 1 base and J sheds 9 bases, leaving 12 bases between their ends. The CDR3 holds 13 amino acids from the cysteine to the phenylalanine. CDR3 DNA is the only sequence kept; it has 39 bases, read in frame from the first base. The germline V gene sets CDR1 to LGHNT and CDR2 to FRNRAP.

Material: PBMCs. The sequence was collected from a human donor in good health (CMV status not recorded). Some clones in this sample may be carry-over from other donors' samples. This chain is built from TRBV12-5 and TRBJ1-1; no D gene can be assigned with confidence. CDR3 reads: CASGLALAGKAFF. The DNA sequence is as follows: TGTGCTAGTGGTTTGGCCCTGGCAGGAAAAGCTTTCTTT.